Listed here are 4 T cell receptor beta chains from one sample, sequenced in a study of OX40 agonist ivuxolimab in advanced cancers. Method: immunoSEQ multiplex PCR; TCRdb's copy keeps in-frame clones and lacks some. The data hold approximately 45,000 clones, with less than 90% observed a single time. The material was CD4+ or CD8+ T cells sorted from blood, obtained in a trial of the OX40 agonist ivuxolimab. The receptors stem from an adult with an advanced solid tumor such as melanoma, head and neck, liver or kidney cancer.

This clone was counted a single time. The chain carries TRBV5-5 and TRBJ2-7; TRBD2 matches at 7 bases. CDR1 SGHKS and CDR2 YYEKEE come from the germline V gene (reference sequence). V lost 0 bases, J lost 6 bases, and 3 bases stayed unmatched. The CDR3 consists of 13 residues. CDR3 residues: CASSLAGGAEQYF. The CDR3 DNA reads TGTGCCAGCAGCTTGGCGGGGGGAGCCGAGCAGTACTTC.

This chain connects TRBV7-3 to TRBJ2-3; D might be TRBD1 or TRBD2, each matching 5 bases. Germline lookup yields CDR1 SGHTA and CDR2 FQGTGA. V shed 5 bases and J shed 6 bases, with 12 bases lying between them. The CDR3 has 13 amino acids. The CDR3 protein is CASSRGSTDTQYF. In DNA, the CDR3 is TGTGCCAGCAGCCGGGGCAGTACTGATACGCAGTATTTT.

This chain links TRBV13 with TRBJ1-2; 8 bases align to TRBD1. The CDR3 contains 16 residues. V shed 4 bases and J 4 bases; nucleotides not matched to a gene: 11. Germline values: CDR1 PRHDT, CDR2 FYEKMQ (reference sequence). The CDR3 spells CASSSHDRGISYGYTF. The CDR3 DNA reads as TGTGCCAGCAGCTCTCACGACAGGGGAATTTCCTATGGCTACACCTTC.

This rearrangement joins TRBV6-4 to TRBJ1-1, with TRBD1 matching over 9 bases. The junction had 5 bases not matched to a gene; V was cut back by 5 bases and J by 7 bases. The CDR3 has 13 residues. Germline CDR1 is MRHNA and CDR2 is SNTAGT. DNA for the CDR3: TGTGCCAGCAGTCCCGGGGGACAGGGTGAAGCTTTCTTT. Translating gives CASSPGGQGEAFF.